This TCR beta chain is from a study of cytomegalovirus exposure and HLA in healthy donors. As for the study in general: Some 77 million unique TCRs from HLA-typed donors were held in an early release of data. Study-wide findings and caveats: The majority of TCR sequences were rare, yet some public TCRs appeared in many donors.

A few counts support this clone. Its antigen is undetermined. PCR was performed using 60 Vbeta and 13 Jbeta primers. Some clones are missing from TCRdb's copy, which holds only in-frame ones; the method was immunoSEQ multiplex PCR. The sample includes about 98,000 clones, approximately 80% seen only once; the top ten take 15% to 20%. This CDR3 is 12 amino acids long. Germline CDR1 reads MNHNS; CDR2 reads SASEGT. The V end was cut by 2 bases, the J end by 8 bases, with 9 bases between. Material for sequencing was PBMCs. This TCR derives from a man in his sixties in good health and CMV-seropositive. This chain uses TRBV6-1 with TRBJ1-2, with D possibly TRBD1 on 5 matching bases. The CDR3 DNA follows: TGTGCCAGCAGTGAACCAGGGTACGGCTACACCTTC. This encodes CASSEPGYGYTF.